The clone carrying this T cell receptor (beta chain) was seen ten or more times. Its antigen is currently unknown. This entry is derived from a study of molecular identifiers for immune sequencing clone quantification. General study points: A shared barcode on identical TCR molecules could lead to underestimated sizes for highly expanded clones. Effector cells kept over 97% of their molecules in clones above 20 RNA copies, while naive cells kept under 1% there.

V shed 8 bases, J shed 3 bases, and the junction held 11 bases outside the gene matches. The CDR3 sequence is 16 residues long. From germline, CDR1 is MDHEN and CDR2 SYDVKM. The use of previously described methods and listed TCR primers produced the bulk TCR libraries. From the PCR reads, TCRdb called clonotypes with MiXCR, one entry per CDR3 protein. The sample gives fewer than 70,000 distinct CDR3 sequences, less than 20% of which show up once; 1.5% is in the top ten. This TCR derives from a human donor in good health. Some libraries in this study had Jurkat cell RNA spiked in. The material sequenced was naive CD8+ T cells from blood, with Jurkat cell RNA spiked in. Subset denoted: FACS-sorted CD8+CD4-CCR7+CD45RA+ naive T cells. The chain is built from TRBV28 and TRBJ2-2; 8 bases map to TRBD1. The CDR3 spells CASESGQGVDTGELFF. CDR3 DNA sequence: TGTGCCAGCGAGAGCGGACAGGGCGTGGACACCGGGGAGCTGTTTTTT.